A selection of T cell receptor beta chains follows, all from one sample in a study of a mutant IDH1 vaccine in newly diagnosed glioma. These TCRs' antigens remain unknown. Measured with immunoSEQ multiplex PCR; TCRdb has only the in-frame clones, and not every one. The sample has roughly 61,000 clones; approximately 80% are singletons. The specimen was PBMCs, collected from a glioma patient whose treatment included an IDH1 peptide vaccine. The receptors shown here come from a man aged 50-60 years with glioma. CDR3s include the opening cysteine and the closing phenylalanine or tryptophan.

CDR3 length: 13; V gene: TRBV30; CDR3 protein: CAWNSVSPNEQFF
CDR3 length: 14; V gene: TRBV28; CDR3 protein: CASTRDKINQPQHF
CDR3 length: 14; V gene: TRBV5-6; CDR3 protein: CASSPRPGWSIQYF
CDR3 length: 13; V gene: TRBV11-2; CDR3 protein: CATSIPGTGELFF
CDR3 length: 15; V gene: TRBV2; CDR3 protein: CASSEVGGTSYEQYF
CDR3 length: 15; V gene: TRBV27; CDR3 protein: CASSLAGQPNTEAFF
CDR3 length: 14; V gene: TRBV5-1; CDR3 protein: CASSPPGGTDTQYF
CDR3 length: 15; V gene: TRBV6-6; CDR3 protein: CASSYEGLAGFEQYF
CDR3 length: 16; V gene: TRBV6-5; CDR3 protein: CASSYLQTRRGTEAFF
CDR3 length: 16; V gene: TRBV27; CDR3 protein: CASSLRVSTNTGELFF
CDR3 length: 19; V gene: TRBV5-4; CDR3 protein: CASSLGTSGGAYYQETQYF
CDR3 length: 12; V gene: TRBV2; CDR3 protein: CASALDIYEQYF
CDR3 length: 12; V gene: TRBV7-9; CDR3 protein: CASSLGGQPQHF
CDR3 length: 14; V gene: TRBV19; CDR3 protein: CASSILAGMETQYF
CDR3 length: 15; V gene: TRBV28; CDR3 protein: CASSNPPTGRNTQYF
CDR3 length: 13; V gene: TRBV7-9; CDR3 protein: CASRDVGNQPQHF
CDR3 length: 18; V gene: TRBV9; CDR3 protein: CASSANMGIFSSGNTIYF
CDR3 length: 15; V gene: TRBV19; CDR3 protein: CASSISPGRTGELFF
CDR3 length: 15; V gene: TRBV4-2; CDR3 protein: CASSQGTGDQETQYF
CDR3 length: 15; V gene: TRBV5-1; CDR3 protein: CASSLAGGGDQPQHF
CDR3 length: 15; V gene: TRBV6-1; CDR3 protein: CASSDNAGSNQPQHF
CDR3 length: 13; V gene: TRBV15; CDR3 protein: CATSRQGADTQYF
CDR3 length: 15; V gene: TRBV6-6; CDR3 protein: CASSYDRESGNTIYF
CDR3 length: 13; V gene: TRBV18; CDR3 protein: CASCRGVTDTQYF